Listed here are 24 T cell receptor beta chains from one sample, sequenced in a study of regulatory T cells in long-lasting Graves disease. Time point given: newly diagnosed GD, antithyroid drugs for less than 3 months. Following extraction of RNA from PBMCs, that RNA was used to make the TCR library. Through Arm-PCR of CDR3 regions and iRepertoire HTBI primers, TCR beta libraries were built. TCRdb re-analysed the multiplex PCR reads in MiXCR, keeping a single row per CDR3 protein. Among about 560,000 distinct CDR3 sequences, 15% to 20% were seen once, and the ten largest hold more than 10%. This sample also belongs to another study, concerning T cells in Graves' hyperthyroidism and ophthalmopathy.

The starting material was peripheral blood mononuclear cells (PBMCs), obtained at new diagnosis, from a patient treated with antithyroid drugs. These receptors originate from a man aged 18 to 29 with Graves disease.

CDR3 nucleotides: TGTGCCAGCAGCCAAGATTGGGCGGGAGTCTATGAGCAGTTCTTC. This sequence encodes CASSQDWAGVYEQFF. The chain combines TRBV11-2 with TRBJ2-1; 7 positions match TRBD2. The CDR3 has 15 residues. Looked up from germline, CDR1 is SGHAT and CDR2 is FQNNGV. J gave up 8 bases and V 5 bases, and 12 bases lay outside the gene matches.

This clonotype was detected many times. The CDR3 protein is CASSGSIYEQYF. The CDR3 DNA sequence: TGTGCCAGCAGTGGTTCGATCTACGAGCAGTACTTC. V gene TRBV6-1 combines with J gene TRBJ2-7, with unresolved D. Trimming cost V 4 bases and J 3 bases, with 7 bases left between them. CDR3 length equals 12 residues. Germline CDR1 is MNHNS and CDR2 is SASEGT.

The rearrangement uses TRBV6-1 and TRBJ2-7, with no clear D. The CDR3 runs to 15 residues. Per germline, CDR1 MNHNS and CDR2 SASEGT. The germline V and J ends were trimmed by 6 bases and 0 bases, with 15 bases remaining between them. As DNA, the CDR3 is TGTGCCAGCAGCTCCCCGCGCCGCAGCTCCTACGAGCAGTACTTC. This codes for CASSSPRRSSYEQYF.

Only a few counts were recorded for this clonotype. The chain is built from TRBV27 and TRBJ2-7; possible D gene TRBD1, 5 bases. The CDR3 is 14 residues long. Germline values: CDR1 MNHEY, CDR2 SMNVEV (reference sequence). Trimming cost V 4 bases and J 3 bases, with 13 bases left between them. The DNA of the CDR3 is TGTGCCAGCAGTTATAGGGGAATCGTCTACGAGCAGTACTTC. Amino acid sequence: CASSYRGIVYEQYF.

This clonotype was detected many times. The chain couples TRBV29-1 to TRBJ2-1; either TRBD1 or TRBD2 may fit D (5 bases each). CDR1 and CDR2 (germline): SQVTM, ANQGSEA. This CDR3 has 14 residues. V lost 4 bases to trimming and J lost 10 bases, with 20 bases between them. The CDR3 DNA sequence: TGCAGCGTTGTGAGGGCACTACCGAGGGACGAGCAGTTCTTC. Translated, it gives CSVVRALPRDEQFF.

This clonotype appeared many times. The rearrangement joins TRBV7-9 to TRBJ2-5; D is possibly TRBD1 or TRBD2 (6 bases each). Germline CDR1 reads SEHNR; CDR2 reads FQNEAQ (reference sequence). Trimming shortened V by 5 bases and J by 1 base, and 8 bases separated the two germline ends. CDR3 length equals 13 residues. The CDR3 nucleotides read TGTGCCAGCAGCCCGGGGGCCCAAGAGACCCAGTACTTC. Its translation is CASSPGAQETQYF. Variable domain in full (rest from reference TRBV7-9 and TRBJ2-5): DTGVSQNPRHKITKRGQNVTFRCDPISEHNRLYWYRQTLGQGPEFLTYFQNEAQLEKSRLLSDRFSAERPKGSFSTLEIQRTEQGDSAMYLCASSPGAQETQYFGPGTRLLVL.

This chain uses TRBV5-1 with TRBJ2-2; D is perhaps TRBD2 (6 bases). The germline gives CDR1 SGHRS, CDR2 YFSETQ. Trimming shortened V by 6 bases and J by 2 bases, and 26 bases separated the two germline ends. This CDR3 has 19 amino acids. For the CDR3, the DNA is TGCGCCAGCACCCGGGGTGGTACTAGCAGACGAGCTAACACCGGGGAGCTGTTTTTT. Translation gives CASTRGGTSRRANTGELFF.

V and J are TRBV30 and TRBJ2-7; tentatively, D is TRBD1 (6 bases). The CDR3 covers 13 residues. Trimming shortened V by 1 base and J by 6 bases, and 13 bases separated the two germline ends. Germline V CDR1 and CDR2: GTSNPN, SVGIG (reference sequence). In DNA, the CDR3 is TGTGCCTGGAGTGCGAACAGGGTTTCCGAGCAGTACTTC. Translating gives CAWSANRVSEQYF. Variable domain in full (rest from reference TRBV30 and TRBJ2-7): SQTIHQWPATLVQPVGSPLSLECTVEGTSNPNLYWYRQAAGRGLQLLFYSVGIGQISSEVPQNLSASRPQDRQFILSSKKLLLSDSGFYLCAWSANRVSEQYFGPGTRLTVT.

This CDR3 is CSARDVGETQYF. The CDR3 coding sequence is TGCAGTGCTAGAGATGTGGGAGAGACCCAGTACTTC. V and J are TRBV20-1 and TRBJ2-5; D unclear. V dropped 0 bases and J dropped 4 bases, with 6 bases sitting between them. Germline values: CDR1 DFQATT, CDR2 SNEGSKA (reference sequence). This CDR3 has 12 residues.

This clonotype appeared a few times. J is TRBJ2-5 and V is TRBV3-1, with TRBD2 matching over 7 bases. The ends lost 2 bases at V and 2 bases at J; junction bases unmatched: 8. This CDR3 region has 16 residues. The V gene's germline CDR1 is LGHDT and CDR2 YNNKEL (reference sequence). The CDR3 region has the DNA TGTGCCAGCAGCCAACCGGGAAGTAGCGGGCAAGAGACCCAGTACTTC. It yields the protein CASSQPGSSGQETQYF.

Concerning this clonotype: This may come from a read error, since a much larger clone is one base off. CDR3 protein: CGSPTSHADLETQYF. CDR3 bases: TGTGGCAGCCCGACGTCCCACGCCGATCTAGAGACCCAGTACTTC. The chain carries TRBV7-8 and TRBJ2-5; no clear D. Per the germline V gene, CDR1 is SGHVS and CDR2 is FQNEAQ. The CDR3 covers 15 residues.

This clonotype has a count of ten or more. The chain links TRBV9 to TRBJ2-2; D remains unclear. In germline, CDR1 is SGDLS, CDR2 YYNGEE. The germline V and J ends were trimmed by 0 bases and 4 bases, with 4 bases remaining between them. The CDR3 consists of 13 residues. The CDR3 here is CASSVVGTGELFF. The CDR3 nucleotides are TGTGCCAGCAGCGTAGTGGGCACCGGGGAGCTGTTTTTT.

The rearrangement links TRBV15 to TRBJ2-1; D gene uncertain. CDR3 size: 13 residues. Germline CDR1 is LNHNV and CDR2 is YYDKDF (reference sequence). Trimming left V 4 bases short and J 7 bases short, with 11 bases between. As DNA, the CDR3 is TGTGCCACCAGCACTCGAATCGCAAATGAGCAGTTCTTC. This gives the protein CATSTRIANEQFF.

This clonotype was found many times. The chain recombines TRBV7-9 with TRBJ1-1; D is possibly TRBD1 (6 bases). V was shortened by 2 bases and J by 1 base, with 14 bases between the two germline ends. Germline V CDR1 and CDR2: SEHNR, FQNEAQ (reference sequence). This CDR3 region has 16 residues. CDR3 nucleotide sequence: TGTGCCAGCAGCTTAAGGGGGGGCCCAGAGAACACTGAAGCTTTCTTT. As protein: CASSLRGGPENTEAFF.

This clonotype was observed many times. The rearrangement links TRBV10-3 to TRBJ2-1; 15 nucleotides match TRBD2. This CDR3 is built from 16 residues. J was trimmed by 5 bases and V by 6 bases; bases with no gene match: 5. From germline, CDR1 is ENHRY and CDR2 SYGVKD. The CDR3 bases are TGTGCCATCAGGGGGACTAGCGGGAGGATGAACAATGAGCAGTTCTTC. This codes for CAIRGTSGRMNNEQFF.

This clonotype was picked up a small number of times. The rearrangement uses TRBV20-1 and TRBJ2-3; weak D call: TRBD2 (6 bases). Germline CDR1 and CDR2: DFQATT and SNEGSKA (reference sequence). The V end lost 5 bases, the J end lost 2 bases, and 20 bases lay between the germline ends. This CDR3 has 16 residues. CDR3 in amino acids: CSAGVGGGRTTDTQYF. The CDR3 region has the DNA TGCAGTGCTGGGGTTGGGGGAGGCCGGACCACAGATACGCAGTATTTT.

V usage is TRBV7-9 and J usage is TRBJ1-6; tentative D call: TRBD1 (5 bases). The V and J ends lost 5 bases and 7 bases respectively, with 18 bases between them. Looked up from germline, CDR1 is SEHNR and CDR2 is FQNEAQ (reference sequence). The CDR3 totals 16 residues. The CDR3 bases are TGTGCCAGCAGCGACGAGTCTCAGGGTCACAATTCACCCCTCCACTTT. As protein: CASSDESQGHNSPLHF.

This clonotype was found many times. This chain connects TRBV7-9 to TRBJ2-7; no definite D call. The CDR3 loop spans 14 amino acids. Germline CDR1 is SEHNR and CDR2 is FQNEAQ (reference sequence). V shed 5 bases and J shed 1 base, with 12 bases lying between them. The CDR3 spells CASSPHVGSYEQYF. CDR3 nucleotide sequence: TGTGCCAGCAGCCCCCACGTTGGGTCCTACGAGCAGTACTTC.

This clonotype has a count of ten or more. This chain uses TRBV3-1 with TRBJ1-5; tentative D call: TRBD1 (5 bases). Trimming took off 1 base at V and 7 bases at J, with 17 bases between the two ends. The CDR3 is 16 amino acids. Germline V gene data show CDR1 as LGHDT and CDR2 as YNNKEL (reference sequence). CDR3 region: CASSQGSGPGSQPQHF. Written as DNA, the CDR3 is TGTGCCAGCAGCCAAGGATCGGGACCGGGGTCCCAGCCCCAGCATTTT.

The chain recombines TRBV6-2 or TRBV6-3 with TRBJ1-2, with TRBD1 identical over 8 bases. The CDR3 has 15 residues. The germline CDR1 and CDR2 sequences are MNHEY and SVGEGT. V trimming: 5 bases; J trimming: 4 bases; junction bases outside the gene matches: 9. Written as DNA, the CDR3 is TGTGCCAGCAGTGGATCCGGACAGGGCGCCTATGGCTACACCTTC. Its protein product is CASSGSGQGAYGYTF.

V gene TRBV4-2 combines with J gene TRBJ2-3, with 9 bases that match TRBD2. V gave up 6 bases and J gave up 4 bases; unmatched junction bases: 11. This CDR3 has 16 residues. Looked up from germline, CDR1 is LGHNA and CDR2 is YNFKEQ. CDR3 loop: CASSPRTSVSADTQYF. CDR3 sequence (DNA): TGTGCCAGCAGTCCCCGGACTAGCGTCAGCGCAGATACGCAGTATTTT.

The V gene is TRBV5-5, the J gene TRBJ2-3; weak D call: TRBD2 (6 bases). The CDR3 is 15 amino acids. V was pared by 1 base and J by 1 base, with 10 bases between. CDR1 SGHKS and CDR2 YYEKEE come from the germline V gene (reference sequence). In DNA form, the CDR3 reads TGTGCCAGCAGCTTGAACGGGGAGGGCACAGATACGCAGTATTTT. Its translation: CASSLNGEGTDTQYF.

This clonotype was recorded at least ten times. This chain connects TRBV3-1 to TRBJ2-3, with no clear D. The V end lost 2 bases, the J end lost 7 bases, and 13 bases lay between the germline ends. CDR3 length: 14 amino acids. The germline gives CDR1 LGHDT, CDR2 YNNKEL (reference sequence). The DNA for the CDR3 is TGTGCCAGCAGCCAATCCGCTGGACGAAATACGCAGTATTTT. Protein sequence: CASSQSAGRNTQYF.

In this sample, this clonotype turned up many times. This chain uses TRBV29-1 with TRBJ1-5; D is possibly TRBD1 (5 bases). This CDR3 has 14 residues. Germline V lookup: CDR1 SQVTM, CDR2 ANQGSEA. Deletions cut 4 bases from V and 3 bases from J, with 13 bases between. CDR3 sequence: CSVAAQGTNQPQHF. CDR3 nucleotide sequence: TGCAGCGTTGCGGCGCAGGGAACCAATCAGCCCCAGCATTTT. Based on the CDR3 plus reference TRBV29-1 and TRBJ1-5, the full variable domain is SAVISQKPSRDICQRGTSLTIQCQVDSQVTMMFWYRQQPGQSLTLIATANQGSEATYESGFVIDKFPISRPNLTFSTLTVSNMSPEDSSIYLCSVAAQGTNQPQHFGDGTRLSIL.